This is a list of T cell receptor beta chains from one sample in a study of blood T cell repertoires in COVID-19. The repertoire was sequenced with immunoSEQ multiplex PCR; TCRdb's copy has only in-frame clones and lacks some. The table shows around 180,000 clones, with more than 75% occurring only once. Input material: PBMCs or T cells enriched from blood (not recorded which). These TCRs come from a woman in her forties or fifties with acute COVID-19. CDR3s include the opening cysteine and the closing phenylalanine or tryptophan. The D gene is left open where the match is weak. A row's size may be missing; if present it is once, few, many or a size class.

J gene | D gene | clone size | V gene | CDR3 protein | CDR3 DNA
TRBJ2-3 | . | . | TRBV27 | CASSLSMWGQSTDTQYF | TGTGCCAGCAGTTTAAGTATGTGGGGGCAAAGCACAGATACGCAGTATTTT
TRBJ2-3 | . | once | TRBV12-3/TRBV12-4 | CATDELNTQYF | TGTGCCACCGATGAGTTGAATACGCAGTATTTT
TRBJ1-1 | . | few | TRBV19 | CASSIASYLENTEAFF | TGTGCCAGTAGTATAGCGAGTTATCTTGAGAACACTGAAGCTTTCTTT
TRBJ2-2 | . | few | TRBV6-5 | CASRERTGELFF | TGTGCCAGCAGGGAGAGGACCGGGGAGCTGTTTTTT
TRBJ1-4 | . | . | TRBV19 | CASSTPGTPEKLFF | TGTGCCAGTAGTACACCGGGAACCCCCGAAAAACTGTTTTTT
TRBJ2-1 | TRBD1 | . | TRBV7-8 | CASSLAGTGRDNEQFF | TGTGCCAGCAGCTTAGCCGGGACAGGGCGGGATAATGAGCAGTTCTTC
TRBJ2-3 | . | . | TRBV12-3/TRBV12-4 | CASSPGEDTQYF | TGTGCCAGCAGCCCCGGGGAGGATACGCAGTATTTT
TRBJ2-2 | TRBD1 | . | TRBV7-2 | CASSSGDRGAGELFF | TGTGCCAGCAGCTCAGGAGACAGGGGGGCCGGGGAGCTGTTTTTT
TRBJ1-4 | TRBD1 | . | TRBV9 | CASSATGTGYSEKLFF | TGTGCCAGCAGCGCGACCGGGACAGGGTATAGTGAAAAACTGTTTTTT
TRBJ1-2 | . | . | TRBV6-5 | CASSYDRSPLGYGYTF | TGTGCCAGCAGTTACGACCGGAGTCCCCTCGGGTATGGCTACACCTTC
TRBJ2-1 | . | . | TRBV11-1 | CASSLVSGSYNEQFF | TGTGCCAGCAGCTTAGTGAGCGGCTCCTACAATGAGCAGTTCTTC
TRBJ1-1 | . | . | TRBV23-1 | CASSHRVGRAEAFF | TGCGCCAGCAGCCACAGGGTCGGGAGGGCTGAAGCTTTCTTT